What follows describes a single T cell receptor beta chain. This sample was taken from a study of CD8 T cells in Susac syndrome. Peripheral blood CD8+ and CD4+ T cells were profiled by TCR beta sequencing. The study used treatment-naive patients who had stable or active relapsing-remitting disease as multiple sclerosis controls. From germline, CDR1 is SGDLS and CDR2 YYNGEE. With V trimmed by 10 bases and J by 10 bases, 25 bases remained unmatched. CDR3 size: 18 residues. Random hexamers primed reverse transcription of about 0.45 to 1 ug RNA. MiXCR was run by TCRdb on the immunoSEQ multiplex PCR reads, yielding one entry per CDR3 protein. The data hold 150,000 to 200,000 distinct CDR3 sequences, with around 93% observed a single time.

The TCR comes from a human donor with multiple sclerosis. The rearrangement uses TRBV9 and TRBJ2-1; 11 bases match TRBD2. Specimen: CD4+ T cells from PBMCs. The CDR3 is CAPNRDKTSGEPLREQFF. The CDR3 region has the DNA TGTGCCCCCAACCGGGACAAGACTAGCGGGGAGCCTTTGAGAGAGCAGTTCTTC.